This T cell receptor (beta chain) was recorded in a study of response to subunit inactivated influenza vaccine (dated by TCRdb to the late 2010s). At the level of the whole study: Deep quantitative T cell receptor repertoire profiling was used in the study to track responses to a trivalent subunit inactivated influenza vaccine. The research as a whole found: The authors proposed that each seasonal influenza vaccination may bring in only a limited number of new T cells.

Library construction relied on RT-PCR. The listed sequencing device is Illumina HiSeq 2500. Starting from the raw public reads, TCRdb applied fastp trimming at Q25, assembled clones with MiXCR and retained in-frame beta chains. Each entry merges the rows of one CDR3 protein and shows their most common DNA and genes. The sample has under 200,000 distinct CDR3 sequences on record, approximately 12% of them singletons. About 40% of the sample is in the top ten clones. Looking up the germline V gene yields CDR1 SGHNT and CDR2 YENEEA. The CDR3 covers 18 residues, taking in both the cysteine and the phenylalanine. The read is trimmed to its CDR3 DNA, 54 bases read in frame from base 1. Trimmed from V: 4 bases; trimmed from J: 2 bases; junction bases lacking a gene match: 13. The table lists this clonotype with many counts. What antigen it recognizes has not been identified. Nothing much larger sits one base from this clone, and base qualities are not available.

The sequencing here drew on CD8+ T cells sorted from PBMCs, taken around 25 months after vaccination. The clonotype originates from a man aged 50 to 75 who received an inactivated influenza vaccine. Donor details come from another sample of the same person, matched by shared clones. Recombination linked TRBV11-3 to TRBJ2-3; the junction holds 9 bases that match TRBD2. The DNA is as follows: TGTGCCAGCAGCTCGCCGCGGGAGGGGTGGGGCTACACAGATACGCAGTATTTT. It codes for CASSSPREGWGYTDTQYF.